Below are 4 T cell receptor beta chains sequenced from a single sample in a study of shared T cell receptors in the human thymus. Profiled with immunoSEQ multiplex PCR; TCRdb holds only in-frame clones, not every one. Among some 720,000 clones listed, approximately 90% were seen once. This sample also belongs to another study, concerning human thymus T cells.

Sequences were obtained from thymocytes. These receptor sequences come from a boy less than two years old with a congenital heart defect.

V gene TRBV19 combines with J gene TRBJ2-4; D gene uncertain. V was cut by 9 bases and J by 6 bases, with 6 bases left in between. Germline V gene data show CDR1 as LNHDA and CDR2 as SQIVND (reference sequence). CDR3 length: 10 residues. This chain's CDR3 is CARHPNIQYF. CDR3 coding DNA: TGTGCCAGACACCCAAACATTCAGTACTTC. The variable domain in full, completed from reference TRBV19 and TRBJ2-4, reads DGGITQSPKYLFRKEGQNVTLSCEQNLNHDAMYWYRQDPGQGLRLIYYSQIVNDFQKGDIAEGYSVSREKKESFPLTVTSAQKNPTAFYLCARHPNIQYFGAGTRLSVL.

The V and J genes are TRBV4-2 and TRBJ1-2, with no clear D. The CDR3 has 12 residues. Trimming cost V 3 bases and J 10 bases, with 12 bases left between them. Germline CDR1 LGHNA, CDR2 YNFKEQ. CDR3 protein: CASSQEEMVYTF. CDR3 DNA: TGTGCCAGCAGCCAGGAGGAGATGGTCTACACCTTC.

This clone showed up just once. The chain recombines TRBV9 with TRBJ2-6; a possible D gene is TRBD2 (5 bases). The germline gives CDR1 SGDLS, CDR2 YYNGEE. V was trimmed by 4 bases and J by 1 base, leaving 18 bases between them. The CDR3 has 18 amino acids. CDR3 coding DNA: TGTGCCAGCAGCTCCTCCCCCCCCGGAGGTTCTGGGGCCAACGTCCTGACTTTC. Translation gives CASSSSPPGGSGANVLTF.

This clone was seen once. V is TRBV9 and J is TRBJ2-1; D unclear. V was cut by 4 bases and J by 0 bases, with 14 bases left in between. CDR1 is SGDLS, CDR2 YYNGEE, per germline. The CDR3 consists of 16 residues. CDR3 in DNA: TGTGCCAGCAGCCCCGGCTCCTGGAGCTCCTACAATGAGCAGTTCTTC. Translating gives CASSPGSWSSYNEQFF.